Following are 12 T cell receptor beta chains from one sample sequenced in a study of T cell repertoires in cytomegalovirus infection. These TCRs are of unknown antigen specificity. TCRdb independently ran MiXCR on the reads; one entry per CDR3 protein. The repertoire holds 700,000 to 850,000 distinct CDR3 sequences, with around a third as singletons. Sequenced here: cultured CD8+ T cells from PBMCs, sampled from culture after CMV antigen stimulation. All receptors come from a human donor in good health (CMV status not recorded). Some clones in this sample may be carry-over from other donors' samples.

J is TRBJ1-4 and V is TRBV7-6, with TRBD1 matching 7 bases. The V segment lost 4 bases and the J segment 5 bases; nucleotides outside the gene matches: 4. The CDR3 has 14 amino acids. Per the germline V gene, CDR1 is SGHVS and CDR2 is FNYEAQ. The CDR3: CASSSQGYNEKLFF. The CDR3 nucleotides are TGTGCCAGCAGCTCACAGGGGTACAATGAAAAACTGTTTTTT.

V and J are TRBV6-2 or TRBV6-3 and TRBJ2-1; TRBD1 is a possible D gene (6 bases). CDR3 length equals 14 residues. Germline V gene lookup returns CDR1 MNHEY and CDR2 SVGEGT. With 10 bases removed from V and 6 bases from J, the gap between germline ends came to 19 bases. The CDR3 sequence: CATQGFEGTNEQFF. CDR3 in DNA: TGTGCCACCCAGGGGTTTGAGGGGACCAATGAGCAGTTCTTC.

The count of this clonotype is one. This sequence joins TRBV6-2 or TRBV6-3 and TRBJ1-2; TRBD1 agrees at 7 bases. Germline trimming cut 0 bases from V and 4 bases from J; bases unmatched to any gene: 5. Germline assignment: CDR1 MNHEY and CDR2 SVGEGT. The CDR3 runs 15 residues. The CDR3 here is CASSYSRGLSYGYTF. CDR3 bases: TGTGCCAGCAGTTACTCGAGGGGGCTCAGCTATGGCTACACCTTC.

This clonotype was observed a few times. The V and J genes are TRBV20-1 and TRBJ1-5; D call uncertain. The V end was cut by 6 bases, the J end by 4 bases, with 16 bases between. Germline V gene sequence: CDR1 DFQATT, CDR2 SNEGSKA (reference sequence). The CDR3 runs to 14 residues. The CDR3 spells CSALTHRSNQPQHF. CDR3 sequence (DNA): TGCAGTGCCCTTACGCACCGTAGTAATCAGCCCCAGCATTTT.

This chain uses TRBV12-3 or TRBV12-4 with TRBJ1-5; D remains ambiguous. The CDR3 is made up of 14 amino acids. V was shortened by 6 bases and J by 3 bases, with 12 bases between the two germline ends. CDR3 amino acids: CASSRRADNQPQHF. Written as DNA, the CDR3 is TGTGCCAGCAGCAGACGGGCGGACAATCAGCCCCAGCATTTT.

The chain is built from TRBV20-1 and TRBJ2-1, with D perhaps matching TRBD2 (5 bases). This CDR3 has 15 amino acids. Germline CDR1 is DFQATT and CDR2 is SNEGSKA (reference sequence). Trimming pared 0 bases from V and 6 bases from J, leaving 15 bases between. CDR3 bases: TGCAGTGCTAGAGAGATTACGGGGTCAATCAATGAGCAGTTCTTC. Protein sequence: CSAREITGSINEQFF.

The chain recombines TRBV27 with TRBJ1-1; 10 bases line up with TRBD1. With 10 bases clipped from V and 1 base from J, the junction kept 6 bases outside the gene matches. This CDR3 spans 14 amino acids. Germline lookup yields CDR1 MNHEY and CDR2 SMNVEV (reference sequence). The CDR3 protein is CATRQGAWNTEAFF. For the CDR3, the DNA is TGTGCCACCCGACAGGGGGCGTGGAACACTGAAGCTTTCTTT.

This clonotype showed up many times. The chain links TRBV10-3 to TRBJ1-1; the D is unclear. The CDR3 contains 11 residues. Germline CDR1 ENHRY, CDR2 SYGVKD. The V and J ends lost 3 bases and 6 bases respectively, with 5 bases between them. DNA of the CDR3: TGTGCCATCAGTGAAGGATCTGAAGCTTTCTTT. Translated, it gives CAISEGSEAFF.

The chain employs TRBV6-6 and TRBJ2-7, with 9 nucleotides matching TRBD2. V dropped 8 bases and J dropped 5; count of bases not matched to a gene: 4. Looked up from germline, CDR1 is MNHNY and CDR2 is SVGAGI (reference sequence). The CDR3 length is 12 residues. CDR3 residues: CASQAGGNEQYV. The CDR3 DNA sequence: TGTGCCAGCCAGGCGGGGGGGAACGAGCAGTACGTC.

V is TRBV6-6 and J is TRBJ2-1; either TRBD1 or TRBD2 may fit D (5 bases each). CDR1 and CDR2 (germline): MNHNY, SVGAGI (reference sequence). The CDR3 is made up of 16 amino acids. Trimming took off 2 bases at V and 0 bases at J, with 11 bases between the two ends. CDR3 loop: CASSYRDLSSYNEQFF. Written as DNA, the CDR3 is TGTGCCAGCAGTTACCGGGACCTCAGCTCCTACAATGAGCAGTTCTTC.

V and J are TRBV9 and TRBJ1-1; perhaps TRBD1 as D (5 bases). Trimming cost V 5 bases and J 5 bases, with 13 bases left between them. Germline values: CDR1 SGDLS, CDR2 YYNGEE. CDR3 length: 13 amino acids. CDR3 coding DNA: TGTGCCAGCAGTTACAGGTGGGAAACTGAAGCTTTCTTT. Its protein product is CASSYRWETEAFF. Complete variable domain (other parts from reference TRBV9 and TRBJ1-1): DSGVTQTPKHLITATGQRVTLRCSPRSGDLSVYWYQQSLDQGLQFLIQYYNGEERAKGNILERFSAQQFPDLHSELNLSSLELGDSALYFCASSYRWETEAFFGQGTRLTVV.

This clonotype was detected a few times. This chain connects TRBV2 to TRBJ1-2; no reliable D call. The CDR3 extends over 15 amino acids. The germline CDR1 and CDR2 sequences are SNHLY and FYNNEI. V lost 6 bases, J lost 5 bases, and 19 bases lay in between. CDR3 residues: CASSLRLQAKYGYTF. In nucleotides, the CDR3 is TGTGCCAGCAGCCTGCGGCTACAAGCCAAATATGGCTACACCTTC.